A single sample gave rise to the 5 T cell receptor beta chains below, sequenced in a study of OX40 agonist ivuxolimab in advanced cancers. Library preparation was by the immunoSEQ multiplex PCR assay. In its TCRdb copy, this immuneACCESS table keeps in-frame sequences only and misses some clones. Where compared with another copy, unresolved V genes explain less than half of these, and the others have no known cause. This sample gives 30,000 to 45,000 clones in total; 87% of them show up just once. In total, the top ten clones hold around 33% of the sample. Here the sequenced sample was CD4+ or CD8+ T cells sorted from blood, taken in a trial of the OX40 agonist ivuxolimab. Receptor source: an adult with an advanced solid tumor such as melanoma, head and neck, liver or kidney cancer.

This CDR3 reads CASSSKPGQVNNEQFF. The CDR3, as DNA: TGTGCCAGCAGCTCCAAGCCGGGACAGGTTAACAATGAGCAGTTCTTC. This chain connects TRBV7-3 to TRBJ2-1, with TRBD1 matching 8 bases. The CDR3 is 16 residues long. Germline CDR1 is SGHTA and CDR2 is FQGTGA. The V and J ends lost 4 bases and 5 bases, in that order; junction bases with no gene match: 10.

With regard to this clone: The same CDR3 arises from other DNA sequences in this sample as well. The rearrangement links TRBV19 to TRBJ2-1; D might be TRBD1 or TRBD2, each matching 5 bases. This CDR3 contains 13 residues. The V end lost 1 base, the J end lost 4 bases, and 5 bases lay between the germline ends. Germline V gene sequence: CDR1 LNHDA, CDR2 SQIVND (reference sequence). This CDR3 reads CASSIGGYNEQFF. The CDR3 region has the DNA TGTGCCAGTAGTATAGGGGGGTACAATGAGCAGTTCTTC.

J is TRBJ1-4 and V is TRBV4-2; D is uncertain. This CDR3 comprises 16 residues. Germline CDR1 and CDR2: LGHNA and YNFKEQ. V lost 3 bases and J 0 bases, leaving 11 bases between the germline ends. The CDR3 DNA follows: TGTGCCAGCAGCCACAGGCAGGTCGCAACTAATGAAAAACTGTTTTTT. It codes for CASSHRQVATNEKLFF.

The chain carries TRBV5-6 and TRBJ1-1; 7 positions match TRBD1. Germline CDR1 and CDR2: SGHDT and YYEEEE. CDR3 length equals 14 residues. V lost 3 bases and J lost 2; bases outside the gene matches: 4. CDR3 protein: CASSSHRGNTEAFF. In DNA form, the CDR3 reads TGTGCCAGCAGCTCCCACAGGGGCAACACTGAAGCTTTCTTT.

V gene TRBV7-9 combines with J gene TRBJ2-7; a weak D match, TRBD1 (6 bases). This CDR3 region has 14 residues. From germline, CDR1 is SEHNR and CDR2 FQNEAQ (reference sequence). Between the trimmed V and J ends, which lost 2 bases and 5 bases, there was a span of 13 bases. CDR3 sequence (DNA): TGTGCCAGCAGCTTAATGGGGGCCTTCGACGAGCAGTACTTC. Its protein is CASSLMGAFDEQYF.